This entry is about one T cell receptor beta chain. Its antigen remains unknown. Germline CDR1 is LNHDA and CDR2 is SQIVND (reference sequence). The CDR3 loop spans 16 amino acids. V dropped 5 bases and J dropped 3 bases, with 17 bases sitting between them. This entry comes from a study of shared clonotypes between healthy human individuals. Study-level points and caveats: Blood was the only sampled material, and tissue repertoires likely differ.

Per the authors' pipeline: There were no quality scores in the junction-only immunoSEQ sequences, so filtering differed. The assay was immunoSEQ multiplex PCR, and TCRdb's table has in-frame clones only and misses some. The V and J calls and clone size were taken over from that table, and D and trimming were inferred from the DNA. The sample has a few million clones, more than 90% seen once. The chain joins TRBV19 to TRBJ1-5, with a tentative D call TRBD1 (5 bases). The sample was naive CD4+ T cells sorted from blood. The subset denotes: CD45RA+ positively selected. The sequence came from a man between 18 and 29 years old in good health. CDR3 loop: CASSAPRKGFNQPQHF. The CDR3 region has the DNA TGTGCCAGTAGTGCACCCCGAAAGGGGTTCAATCAGCCCCAGCATTTT.